This T cell receptor beta chain was sequenced during a study of graft-versus-host responses after intestinal transplantation. Produced via immunoSEQ multiplex PCR; TCRdb's table is partial and in-frame only. The sample has 95,000 to 150,000 clones, just under 95% seen once. Study results and caveats: Recipient bone marrow held GvH clones, some seen earlier in ileum or blood.

For this clone: Its antigen is not identified.

Germline CDR1 and CDR2: MNHEY and SVGAGI. The CDR3 runs 11 residues. V shed 5 bases and J shed 9 bases, with 10 bases lying between them. This receptor was identified in a human donor who received an intestinal transplant. The sample in question was unstimulated CD4+ T cells sorted from spleen or lymph node cells, obtained before intestinal transplant. The V and J genes are TRBV6-5 and TRBJ2-5; D may be TRBD2 (6 bases). The DNA for the CDR3 is TGTGCCAGCAGTGAGATAGCGGCCCAGTACTTC. The encoded protein is CASSEIAAQYF.